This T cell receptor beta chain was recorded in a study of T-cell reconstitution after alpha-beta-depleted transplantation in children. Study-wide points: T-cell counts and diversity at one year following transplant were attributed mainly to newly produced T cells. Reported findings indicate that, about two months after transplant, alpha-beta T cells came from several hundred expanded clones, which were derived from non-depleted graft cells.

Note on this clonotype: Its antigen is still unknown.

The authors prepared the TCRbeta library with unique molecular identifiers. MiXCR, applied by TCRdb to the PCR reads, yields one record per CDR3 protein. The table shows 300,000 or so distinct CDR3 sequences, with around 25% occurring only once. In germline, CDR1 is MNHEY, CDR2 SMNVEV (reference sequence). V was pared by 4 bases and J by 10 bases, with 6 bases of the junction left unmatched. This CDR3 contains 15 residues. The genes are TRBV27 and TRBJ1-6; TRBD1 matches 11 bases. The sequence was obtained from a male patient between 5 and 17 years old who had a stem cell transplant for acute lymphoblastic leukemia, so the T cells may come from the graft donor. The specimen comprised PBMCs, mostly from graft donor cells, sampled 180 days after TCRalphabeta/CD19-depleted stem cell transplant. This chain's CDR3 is CASSSGTGGRSPLHF. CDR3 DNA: TGTGCCAGCAGTTCAGGGACAGGGGGAAGGTCACCCCTCCACTTT.